These 9 T cell receptor beta chains share one sample of origin, sequenced in a study of CD8 T cells in Susac syndrome. Random hexamers served to reverse transcribe roughly 0.45 to 1 ug RNA. TCRdb itself ran the immunoSEQ multiplex PCR reads through MiXCR, one entry per CDR3 protein. The data show just over 80,000 distinct CDR3 sequences, just under 95% seen once. The sequenced sample was CD8+ T cells from PBMCs. The receptors were gathered from a human donor in good health.

The gene calls are TRBV27 and TRBJ2-3; no clear D gene. V was trimmed by 5 bases and J by 4 bases, leaving 10 bases between them. Germline V lookup: CDR1 MNHEY, CDR2 SMNVEV (reference sequence). The CDR3 contains 13 residues. CDR3 sequence (DNA): TGTGCCAGCAGTACGACTCCCCCAGATACGCAGTATTTT. Its translation: CASSTTPPDTQYF.

This clonotype has only a few counts. The chain joins TRBV29-1 to TRBJ1-4; 8 bases are shared with TRBD1. This CDR3 contains 15 residues. In germline, CDR1 is SQVTM, CDR2 ANQGSEA. V gave up 6 bases and J gave up 9 bases; unmatched junction bases: 15. CDR3 region: CSVRNTTGGRKKLFF. Here the CDR3 DNA reads TGCAGCGTACGCAATACCACAGGGGGAAGGAAAAAACTGTTTTTT.

The chain is built from TRBV27 and TRBJ2-3; D is possibly TRBD2 (5 bases). Per germline, CDR1 MNHEY and CDR2 SMNVEV (reference sequence). The V end was cut by 2 bases, the J end by 2 bases, with 8 bases between. CDR3 length: 14 amino acids. The CDR3 here is CASSLRGTTDTQYF. Here the CDR3 DNA reads TGTGCCAGCAGTTTACGGGGTACCACAGATACGCAGTATTTT.

The V and J genes are TRBV2 and TRBJ2-7, with D unresolved. The CDR3 is 12 residues long. The V end was cut by 10 bases, the J end by 1 base, with 11 bases between. Germline CDR1 reads SNHLY; CDR2 reads FYNNEI. The CDR3 spells CANLGGSYEQYV. Written as DNA, the CDR3 is TGTGCCAATTTGGGCGGTTCCTACGAGCAGTACGTC.

The chain uses TRBV3-1 and TRBJ2-1; TRBD2 matches 9 bases. From germline, CDR1 is LGHDT and CDR2 YNNKEL (reference sequence). The CDR3 sequence is 15 residues long. V was pared by 1 base and J by 7 bases, with 5 bases of the junction left unmatched. CDR3 nucleotide sequence: TGTGCCAGCAGCCAAGGGGCGGGAGGGTGGAATGAGCAGTTCTTC. Protein product: CASSQGAGGWNEQFF.

J is TRBJ1-1 and V is TRBV15; no clear D. The CDR3 covers 14 residues. V was shortened by 4 bases and J by 2 bases, with 11 bases between the two germline ends. Germline V gene data show CDR1 as LNHNV and CDR2 as YYDKDF (reference sequence). The DNA of the CDR3 is TGTGCCACCAGCATGGACCCTGAAAACACTGAAGCTTTCTTT. This encodes CATSMDPENTEAFF.

This sequence joins TRBV15 and TRBJ2-3; 8 nucleotides match TRBD1. Germline V gene sequence: CDR1 LNHNV, CDR2 YYDKDF (reference sequence). CDR3 size: 14 residues. Unmatched junction bases numbered 6, after V lost 5 bases and J lost 5 bases. CDR3 nucleotide sequence: TGTGCCACCAGCGGCGGACAGGGAGTAGATACGCAGTATTTT. Its protein product is CATSGGQGVDTQYF.

This CDR3 reads CASAGGDTEAFF. CDR3 nucleotides: TGCGCCAGCGCCGGTGGGGACACTGAAGCTTTCTTT. The chain couples TRBV5-1 to TRBJ1-1; unclear D gene. Looked up from germline, CDR1 is SGHRS and CDR2 is YFSETQ. Trimming removed 7 bases from V and 3 bases from J, with 10 bases in between. This CDR3 is built from 12 residues.

The chain's CDR3 is CAWGDSTDTQYF. The CDR3 nucleotides read TGTGCCTGGGGGGACAGCACAGATACGCAGTATTTT. V usage is TRBV30 and J usage is TRBJ2-3; D is perhaps TRBD1 or TRBD2 (5 bases each). In germline, CDR1 is GTSNPN, CDR2 SVGIG (reference sequence). This CDR3 spans 12 amino acids. The V and J ends lost 5 bases and 0 bases respectively, with 6 bases between them.